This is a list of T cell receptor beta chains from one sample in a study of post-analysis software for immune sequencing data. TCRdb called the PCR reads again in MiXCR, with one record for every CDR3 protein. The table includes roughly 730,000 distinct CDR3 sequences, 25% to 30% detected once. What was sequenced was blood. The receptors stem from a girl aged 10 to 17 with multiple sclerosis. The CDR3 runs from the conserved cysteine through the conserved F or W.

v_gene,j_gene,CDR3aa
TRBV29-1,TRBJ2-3,CSVGTSGTDTQYF
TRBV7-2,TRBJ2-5,CASSFTGGRARETQYF
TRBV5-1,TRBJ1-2,CASSLGGSGYTF
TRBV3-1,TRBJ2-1,CASSREDRDWNEQFF
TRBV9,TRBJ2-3,CASSVGGASGGRTDTQYF
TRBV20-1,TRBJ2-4,CSASPFPGLAGLSENIQYF
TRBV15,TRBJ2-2,CATSRELIPVGRAGELFF
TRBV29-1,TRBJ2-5,CSVASTFQETQYF
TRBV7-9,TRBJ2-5,CASSSGPWEQYF
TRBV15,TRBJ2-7,CATSPEAGGQYF
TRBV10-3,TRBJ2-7,CATSEIAGGNEQYF
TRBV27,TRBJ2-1,CASSNLGLAGDNGTYNEQFF
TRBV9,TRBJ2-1,CASSTRTSGGNNERFF
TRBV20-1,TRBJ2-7,CSAPRVGQSYEQYF
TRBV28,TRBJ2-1,CASRPGRTGGSEQFF
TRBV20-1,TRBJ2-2,CSASLRVGTGELFF
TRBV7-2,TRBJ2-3,CASSQAGVSTDTQYF
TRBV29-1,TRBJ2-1,CSVEYSAGKIYNEQFF
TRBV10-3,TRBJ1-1,CAISRGGEVTEAFF
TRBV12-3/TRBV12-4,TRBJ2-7,CASSYRSRNYEQYF
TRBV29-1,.,CSVDLGVAETQYF
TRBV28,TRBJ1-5,CASSLRSAGVKPQHF
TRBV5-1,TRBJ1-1,CASSRDRVMEAFF